The 16 T cell receptor beta chains below all came from one sample that was sequenced in a study of blood T cells in healthy people across ages (dated by TCRdb to the mid-2010s). The library was prepared using 5' RACE. TCRdb names Illumina HiSeq 2500 as the instrument used. A second PCR of roughly 6 to 11 cycles was run with a J-beta primer mix and a sample-barcoded 5' primer. TCRdb applied fastp at Q25 and MiXCR to the public reads, then kept only in-frame beta chains. Entries are consolidated by CDR3 protein sequence, retaining the most common genes and DNA. This sample is represented by more than 1,400,000 distinct CDR3 sequences; 42% of them were singletons. 7% to 9% of the sample is taken by the ten largest. Sequenced input: blood. The receptors were gathered from a woman aged 18-35 years in good health.

The chain has TRBV29-1 and TRBJ1-1; no reliable D call. This CDR3 spans 10 amino acids. Germline CDR1 SQVTM, CDR2 ANQGSEA. The germline V and J ends were trimmed by 1 base and 7 bases, with 4 bases remaining between them. The CDR3 here is CSVEGVEAFF. The CDR3 coding sequence is TGCAGCGTTGAAGGTGTTGAAGCTTTCTTT. The variable domain in full, with the rest retrieved from reference TRBV29-1 and TRBJ1-1, is SAVISQKPSRDICQRGTSLTIQCQVDSQVTMMFWYRQQPGQSLTLIATANQGSEATYESGFVIDKFPISRPNLTFSTLTVSNMSPEDSSIYLCSVEGVEAFFGQGTRLTVV.

The rearrangement links TRBV9 to TRBJ2-3; 7 bases match TRBD2. The CDR3 is made up of 16 amino acids. V lost 0 bases to trimming and J lost 1 base; unmatched junction nucleotides: 5. CDR1 and CDR2 from the germline V gene are SGDLS and YYNGEE. The CDR3 DNA sequence: TGTGCCAGCAGCGTAGACGCGGGAGAGGGCACAGATACGCAGTATTTT. This codes for CASSVDAGEGTDTQYF.

This clonotype was counted ten times or more. This rearrangement joins TRBV12-3 or TRBV12-4 to TRBJ2-5; TRBD2 agrees at 12 bases. This CDR3 is built from 16 residues. Germline trimming cut 2 bases from V and 4 bases from J; bases unmatched to any gene: 5. Here the CDR3 reads CASSLRETSGRETQYF. The CDR3 DNA reads as TGTGCCAGCAGTTTACGTGAGACTAGCGGGAGAGAGACCCAGTACTTC.

The CDR3 bases are TGTGCCAGCAGCGTAGCTACCGGGACTAGTGTGTATGAGCAGTTCTTC. It is translated as CASSVATGTSVYEQFF. The J gene is TRBJ2-1, the V gene TRBV9; 8 nucleotides line up with TRBD2. The CDR3 has 16 amino acids. J lost 8 bases, V lost 0 bases, and 10 bases had no gene match. The germline V gene has CDR1 SGDLS and CDR2 YYNGEE.

This clonotype was seen a few times. V gene TRBV11-2 combines with J gene TRBJ1-5, with a weak D call TRBD1 (6 bases). Germline CDR1 and CDR2: SGHAT and FQNNGV. This CDR3 region has 15 residues. The V and J ends lost 0 bases and 3 bases respectively, with 9 bases between them. The CDR3 DNA reads as TGTGCCAGCAGCTTAGATCGACAGGTCAATCAGCCCCAGCATTTT. As protein: CASSLDRQVNQPQHF.

V and J are TRBV20-1 and TRBJ2-3, with 7 nucleotides matching TRBD1. Germline V gene sequence: CDR1 DFQATT, CDR2 SNEGSKA (reference sequence). The V segment lost 1 base and the J segment 4 bases; nucleotides outside the gene matches: 11. The CDR3 is 16 residues long. The CDR3 spells CSARGSAIGGADTQYF. CDR3 nucleotide sequence: TGCAGTGCTAGAGGTTCAGCGATAGGGGGCGCAGATACGCAGTATTTT.

The chain is built from TRBV7-9 and TRBJ2-5; 7 bases align to TRBD1. Germline loops: CDR1 SEHNR, CDR2 FQNEAQ (reference sequence). The trim removed 1 base at V and 11 bases at J, leaving 1 base unmatched. CDR3 length: 11 residues. The CDR3 loop reads CASSLETGQYF. The CDR3 bases are TGTGCCAGCAGCTTAGAGACAGGGCAGTACTTC.

V usage is TRBV9 and J usage is TRBJ2-7; the match to TRBD1 covers 9 bases. CDR3 size: 16 residues. Per germline, CDR1 SGDLS and CDR2 YYNGEE. With V trimmed by 4 bases and J by 3 bases, 11 bases remained unmatched. The CDR3 reads CASSISTGQGYYEQYF. The CDR3, as DNA: TGTGCCAGCAGCATAAGTACGGGACAGGGATACTACGAGCAGTACTTC.

This chain links TRBV10-3 with TRBJ1-5, with D possibly matching TRBD1 (6 bases). Germline CDR1 is ENHRY and CDR2 is SYGVKD. The CDR3 loop spans 13 amino acids. V gave up 9 bases and J gave up 6 bases, with 15 bases separating them. The CDR3 here is CAIGDTEGQPQHF. CDR3 coding DNA: TGTGCCATTGGGGACACCGAAGGTCAGCCCCAGCATTTT.

This clonotype was observed a single time. The CDR3 DNA sequence: TGTGCCAGCAGCGCCTCCCCGGACAGAACCGACGAGCAGTACTTC. Residues: CASSASPDRTDEQYF. This chain links TRBV9 with TRBJ2-7, with D possibly matching TRBD1 (6 bases). The CDR3 runs 15 residues. V lost 3 bases, J lost 5 bases, and 18 bases lay in between. Germline V CDR1 and CDR2: SGDLS, YYNGEE.

The chain carries TRBV12-3 or TRBV12-4 and TRBJ2-5; tentatively, D is TRBD1 or TRBD2 (5 bases each). V was shortened by 6 bases and J by 11 bases, with 19 bases between the two germline ends. The CDR3 runs 13 residues. The CDR3 sequence is CASRERGANEQYF. CDR3 nucleotides: TGTGCCAGCAGGGAGAGAGGGGCCAATGAGCAGTACTTC.

This clonotype turned up a few times. DNA of the CDR3: TGCAGTGCTAGGGATGGGCGGGGGGAGACCCAGTACTTC. This sequence encodes CSARDGRGETQYF. The chain links TRBV20-1 to TRBJ2-5; 7 bases are shared with TRBD2. With 3 bases clipped from V and 5 bases from J, the junction kept 6 bases outside the gene matches. The CDR3 consists of 13 residues. CDR1 is DFQATT, CDR2 SNEGSKA, per germline (reference sequence).

This clonotype has a handful of counts. V is TRBV27 and J is TRBJ2-1; 8 nucleotides match TRBD2. V shed 3 bases, J shed 7 bases, and the junction held 5 bases outside the gene matches. Germline assignment: CDR1 MNHEY and CDR2 SMNVEV (reference sequence). There are 14 residues in the CDR3. CDR3 DNA: TGTGCCAGCAGTTTGACTAGCGCGGGGAATGAGCAGTTCTTC. Translating gives CASSLTSAGNEQFF.

The chain has TRBV9 and TRBJ1-2, with 8 bases matching TRBD1. The CDR3 runs to 14 residues. CDR1 is SGDLS and CDR2 is YYNGEE in the germline V gene. With V trimmed by 4 bases and J by 4 bases, 6 bases remained unmatched. The DNA for the CDR3 is TGTGCCAGCAGCTCGACAGGGGAGGCCTATGGCTACACCTTC. It specifies CASSSTGEAYGYTF.

J is TRBJ1-1 and V is TRBV27; D call uncertain. This CDR3 has 13 residues. The germline V and J ends were trimmed by 0 bases and 6 bases, with 8 bases remaining between them. Germline CDR1 reads MNHEY; CDR2 reads SMNVEV (reference sequence). CDR3 in amino acids: CASSLSTSAEAFF. In nucleotides, the CDR3 is TGTGCCAGCAGTTTATCAACGAGCGCTGAAGCTTTCTTT.

This clonotype turned up a few times. This CDR3 reads CATSDPAKAGGPDTQYF. As DNA, the CDR3 is TGTGCCACCAGTGACCCCGCTAAGGCGGGAGGGCCAGATACGCAGTATTTT. This chain uses TRBV24-1 with TRBJ2-3; the match to TRBD2 covers 9 bases. The V gene end was trimmed by 4 bases and the J gene end by 4 bases; junction bases not matched to a gene: 11. Germline values: CDR1 KGHDR, CDR2 SFDVKD. This CDR3 spans 17 amino acids.